Below, one T cell receptor (beta chain) is given with its context. Under the authors' procedure: Reference gene primer amplification in the assay estimated nucleated cell counts. Clones were read by immunoSEQ multiplex PCR, and TCRdb kept only the in-frame ones, dropping some. V, J and clone size derive from that table, while D and trimming were established from the DNA sequence. The table includes around 160,000 clones, around 81% detected once. This record comes from a study of blood T cell repertoires in COVID-19. V shed 7 bases and J shed 5 bases, with 17 bases lying between them. The V gene's germline CDR1 is SQVTM and CDR2 ANQGSEA. The CDR3 has 13 residues.

The TCR sequence derives from a man between 60 and 75 years old with active or convalescent COVID-19. This chain uses TRBV29-1 with TRBJ1-1; the D is unclear. Sequenced material: peripheral blood. The CDR3 nucleotides are TGCAGCGCCAGATCGGATGTAGCTACTGAAGCTTTCTTT. Amino acid sequence: CSARSDVATEAFF.